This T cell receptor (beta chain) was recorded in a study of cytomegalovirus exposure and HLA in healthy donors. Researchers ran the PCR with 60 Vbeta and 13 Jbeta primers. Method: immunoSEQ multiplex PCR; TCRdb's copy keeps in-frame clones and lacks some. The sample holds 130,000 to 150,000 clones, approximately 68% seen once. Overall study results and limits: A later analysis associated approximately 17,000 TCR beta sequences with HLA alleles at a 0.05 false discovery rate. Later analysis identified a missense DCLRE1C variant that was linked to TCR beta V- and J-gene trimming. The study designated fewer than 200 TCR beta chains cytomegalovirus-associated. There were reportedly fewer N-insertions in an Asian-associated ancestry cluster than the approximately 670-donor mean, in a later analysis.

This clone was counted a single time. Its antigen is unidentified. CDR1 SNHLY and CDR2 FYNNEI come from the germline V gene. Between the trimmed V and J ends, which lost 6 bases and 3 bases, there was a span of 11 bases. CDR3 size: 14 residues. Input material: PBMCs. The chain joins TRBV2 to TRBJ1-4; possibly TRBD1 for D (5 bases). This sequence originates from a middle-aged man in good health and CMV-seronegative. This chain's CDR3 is CASRDPGANEKLFF. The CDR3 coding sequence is TGTGCCAGCAGAGACCCGGGGGCTAATGAAAAACTGTTTTTT.